Each of the 22 T cell receptor beta chains below was sequenced from the same sample in a study of identical twins. TCRdb ran MiXCR on the 5' RACE reads and lists one entry per CDR3 protein. The sample has around 480,000 distinct CDR3 sequences, 13% to 15% seen once. The data also belong to a second study, concerning yellow fever vaccine responses in identical twins.

Sequenced: CD4+ T cells sorted from blood. Receptors originate from a woman aged 18-29 years in good health.

A few counts support this clonotype. The rearrangement joins TRBV21-1 to TRBJ2-2; TRBD1 was called by the table and not checked on the DNA. TRBV21-1 is flagged as a pseudogene. This CDR3 has 15 residues. CDR3 nucleotide sequence: TGTGCCAGCAGCAAAATTGACAGGGGGCTACGGGAGCTGTTTTTT. Its translation is CASSKIDRGLRELFF.

The CDR3 DNA sequence: TGTGCCAGCAGCTTTAGCGGGGGGGCGATTCCCGGTGAGCAGTTCTTC. Its protein is CASSFSGGAIPGEQFF. The chain is built from TRBV3-1 and TRBJ2-1; 11 bases are shared with TRBD2. CDR1 and CDR2 from the germline V gene are LGHDT and YNNKEL (reference sequence). Trimming cost V 5 bases and J 9 bases; bases outside gene matches: 12. This CDR3 region has 16 residues.

A few counts support this clonotype. Relative to the germline gene, one junction end is altered; a read error may explain this. The genes are TRBV6-6 and TRBJ1-6; D is unresolved. This CDR3 is 12 amino acids long. Per germline, CDR1 MNHNY and CDR2 SVGAGI (reference sequence). The CDR3 coding sequence is TGTGCCAGCAGCCTCTCCCAACCCCCAACCCGCTTT. Protein: CASSLSQPPTRF.

The rearrangement uses TRBV27 and TRBJ2-7; D uncertain. The ends were cut back, 4 bases at V and 6 bases at J, with 19 bases in the middle. The CDR3 spans 15 residues. Germline CDR1 reads MNHEY; CDR2 reads SMNVEV (reference sequence). CDR3 residues: CASSWNIKGVSEQYF. The DNA for the CDR3 is TGTGCCAGCAGTTGGAATATTAAAGGAGTGTCCGAGCAGTACTTC.

The rearrangement joins TRBV18 to TRBJ2-5; TRBD1 is a possible D gene (5 bases). The germline V gene has CDR1 KGHSH and CDR2 LQKENI. With 1 base removed from V and 2 bases from J, the gap between germline ends came to 17 bases. The CDR3 loop spans 17 amino acids. The CDR3 here is CASSPRSVGVAQETQYF. As DNA, the CDR3 is TGTGCCAGCTCACCACGAAGTGTAGGGGTTGCGCAAGAGACCCAGTACTTC.

On this clonotype: It is likely a read error, because the conserved phenylalanine at the end of the CDR3 is missing. This sequence joins TRBV2 and TRBJ1-5; D gene uncertain. The V end was cut by 4 bases, the J end by 10 bases, with 11 bases between. CDR1 SNHLY and CDR2 FYNNEI come from the germline V gene. The CDR3 loop spans 12 amino acids. Here the CDR3 reads CASSAPSGPQHY. CDR3 DNA: TGTGCCAGCAGTGCCCCCTCGGGCCCCCAGCATTAT.

The table lists this clonotype with a few counts. The chain carries TRBV5-1 and TRBJ2-3, with D perhaps TRBD1 or TRBD2 (6 bases each). V lost 4 bases to trimming and J lost 0 bases, with 15 bases between them. Per germline, CDR1 SGHRS and CDR2 YFSETQ. The CDR3 extends over 16 amino acids. The CDR3 loop is CASSIPTGTSTDTQYF. CDR3 DNA: TGCGCCAGCAGCATACCTACAGGGACTAGCACAGATACGCAGTATTTT.

This clonotype has only a few counts. This chain connects TRBV20-1 to TRBJ2-3, with 10 nucleotides matching TRBD2. The J segment lost 3 bases and the V segment lost 6 bases, leaving 3 bases of the junction unmatched. The V gene's germline CDR1 is DFQATT and CDR2 SNEGSKA (reference sequence). The CDR3 has 13 residues. CDR3 in DNA: TGCAGTGCCCCTAGCGGGGGTACAGATACGCAGTATTTT. Its protein product is CSAPSGGTDTQYF.

The rearrangement links TRBV5-1 to TRBJ2-3; D is possibly TRBD2 (6 bases). Germline V gene lookup returns CDR1 SGHRS and CDR2 YFSETQ. V was trimmed by 0 bases and J by 4 bases, leaving 15 bases between them. This CDR3 region has 16 residues. CDR3 amino acids: CASSLDGAGGADTQYF. The CDR3 DNA sequence: TGCGCCAGCAGCTTGGATGGGGCAGGCGGGGCAGATACGCAGTATTTT.

J is TRBJ1-1 and V is TRBV7-9; 10 bases map to TRBD1. CDR3 size: 14 residues. Germline V CDR1 and CDR2: SEHNR, FQNEAQ (reference sequence). J gave up 6 bases and V 4 bases, and 5 bases lay outside the gene matches. This CDR3 reads CASSWGQGISEAFF. CDR3 nucleotides: TGTGCCAGCAGCTGGGGACAGGGGATTTCTGAAGCTTTCTTT.

Ten or more counts support this clonotype. The genes are TRBV5-6 and TRBJ1-1, with 8 positions matching TRBD1. CDR1 is SGHDT, CDR2 YYEEEE, per germline. This CDR3 is 15 amino acids long. Losses at the gene ends were 0 bases for V and 1 base for J; bases not matched to a gene: 2. CDR3 amino acids: CASSLDRGSNTEAFF. CDR3 sequence (DNA): TGTGCCAGCAGCTTGGACAGGGGGTCGAACACTGAAGCTTTCTTT.

This clonotype was counted many times. The rearrangement uses TRBV12-3 or TRBV12-4 and TRBJ2-1; D not certain. This CDR3 has 10 residues. Trimming removed 6 bases from V and 5 bases from J, with 2 bases in between. Here the CDR3 DNA reads TGTGCCAGCAGGAACAATGAGCAGTTCTTC. This encodes CASRNNEQFF.

The chain joins TRBV6-2 or TRBV6-3 to TRBJ2-1; 8 positions agree with TRBD2. The CDR3 totals 15 residues. Germline trimming cut 2 bases from V and 6 bases from J; bases unmatched to any gene: 6. Germline loops: CDR1 MNHEY, CDR2 SVGEGT. The CDR3 bases are TGTGCCAGCAGTTACGACGGGACTAGGAGCAATGAGCAGTTCTTC. Encoded protein: CASSYDGTRSNEQFF.

The J gene is TRBJ2-7, the V gene TRBV3-1, with 9 nucleotides matching TRBD1. The trim removed 4 bases at V and 2 bases at J, leaving 9 bases unmatched. Germline V gene lookup returns CDR1 LGHDT and CDR2 YNNKEL (reference sequence). The CDR3 covers 16 residues. The CDR3 DNA reads as TGTGCCAGCAGCCTACGTGGGACAGGGTCTACCTACGAGCAGTACTTC. Its translation: CASSLRGTGSTYEQYF.

This rearrangement joins TRBV29-1 to TRBJ2-2, with 7 positions matching TRBD1. The length of the CDR3 is 14 residues. Germline V gives CDR1 SQVTM, CDR2 ANQGSEA. The junction had 5 bases not matched to a gene; V was cut back by 6 bases and J by 1 base. This CDR3 reads CSVAGQVNTGELFF. DNA of the CDR3: TGCAGCGTAGCTGGACAGGTGAACACCGGGGAGCTGTTTTTT.

This clonotype was counted only a few times. The rearrangement joins TRBV7-2 to TRBJ2-2; 10 positions match TRBD2. V shed 4 bases and J 10 bases; nucleotides not matched to a gene: 15. The CDR3 contains 17 residues. CDR1 is SGHTA and CDR2 is FQGNSA in the germline V gene. The CDR3 sequence: CASSSITGLADDLELFF. The CDR3 DNA sequence: TGTGCCAGCAGCTCAATCACTGGACTAGCGGATGACCTGGAGCTGTTTTTT.

This clonotype was detected only a few times. The gene calls are TRBV28 and TRBJ2-3; 8 bases are shared with TRBD2. Germline V gives CDR1 MDHEN, CDR2 SYDVKM. J was trimmed by 2 bases and V by 8 bases; bases with no gene match: 6. There are 14 residues in the CDR3. The CDR3 region has the DNA TGTGCCAGCGATCCGGGGGGGCTCACAGATACGCAGTATTTT. Its protein is CASDPGGLTDTQYF.

CDR3 sequence (DNA): TGTGCCAGCAGCCAACGGGGGGGCTCCTACAATGAGCAGTTCTTC. Its protein product is CASSQRGGSYNEQFF. The chain carries TRBV3-1 and TRBJ2-1, with TRBD2 matching 8 bases. Germline lookup yields CDR1 LGHDT and CDR2 YNNKEL (reference sequence). V lost 2 bases to trimming and J lost 0 bases; unmatched junction nucleotides: 0. The CDR3 totals 15 residues.

This clonotype was detected only a few times. The chain recombines TRBV7-8 with TRBJ2-7, with D perhaps matching TRBD2 (5 bases). Germline lookup yields CDR1 SGHVS and CDR2 FQNEAQ. CDR3 length equals 16 residues. Trimming shortened V by 3 bases and J by 4 bases, and 19 bases separated the two germline ends. CDR3 sequence (DNA): TGTGCCAGCAGCTTGGGAGTCGTACCGACGGGATACGAGCAGTACTTC. It encodes CASSLGVVPTGYEQYF. The full variable domain, with the rest looked up from reference TRBV7-8 and TRBJ2-7, is GAGVSQSPRYKVAKRGQDVALRCDPISGHVSLFWYQQALGQGPEFLTYFQNEAQLDKSGLPSDRFFAERPEGSVSTLKIQRTQQEDSAVYLCASSLGVVPTGYEQYFGPGTRLTVT.

J is TRBJ2-1 and V is TRBV30, with TRBD2 matching 7 bases. This CDR3 contains 15 residues. The germline gives CDR1 GTSNPN, CDR2 SVGIG (reference sequence). J lost 7 bases, V lost 5 bases, and 14 bases had no gene match. CDR3 DNA: TGTGCCTGGCGCCAAAGGACTAGTGGGACTAATGAGCAGTTCTTC. It encodes CAWRQRTSGTNEQFF.

The chain recombines TRBV7-8 with TRBJ2-1; 14 positions match TRBD2. CDR1 SGHVS and CDR2 FQNEAQ come from the germline V gene. The CDR3 spans 18 residues. With 5 bases clipped from V and 7 bases from J, the junction kept 13 bases outside the gene matches. CDR3 DNA: TGTGCCAGCAGCGAGACCGGGACTAGCGGGAGTTCGGGGAATGAGCAGTTCTTC. This sequence encodes CASSETGTSGSSGNEQFF.

V usage is TRBV12-3 or TRBV12-4 and J usage is TRBJ2-7; 10 nucleotides agree with TRBD2. V shed 6 bases, J shed 2 bases, and the junction held 4 bases outside the gene matches. The CDR3 totals 14 residues. This CDR3 is CASRGTSEAYEQYF. The CDR3 DNA reads TGTGCCAGCAGAGGGACTAGCGAAGCCTACGAGCAGTACTTC.